This T cell receptor (beta chain) originates from a study of T-cell reconstitution after alpha-beta-depleted transplantation in children. The study, taken as a whole, reports: Several hundred rapidly expanded clones from non-depleted graft cells reportedly supplied alpha-beta T cells about two months post-transplant. The authors attributed T-cell counts and diversity one year after transplant mostly to newly produced T cells. It was surviving recipient T cells and thymic progenitors that gave some patients high TCRbeta diversity at day 60.

CDR3 length equals 16 residues. V lost 5 bases, J lost 6 bases, and 20 bases lay in between. Germline V lookup: CDR1 MNHEY, CDR2 SMNVEV (reference sequence). Remarks on this clonotype: Its specificity is unknown.

Unique molecular identifiers were used to barcode this TCRbeta library. One entry per CDR3 protein, called by TCRdb with MiXCR from the PCR reads. This sample has almost 500,000 distinct CDR3 sequences, with over 9.5% found just once. The material sequenced was PBMCs, taken before TCRalphabeta/CD19-depleted stem cell transplant. This sequence was found in a child aged 2 to 9 with inherited bone marrow failure, due to receive a stem cell transplant. This chain uses TRBV27 with TRBJ2-1, with D possibly matching TRBD1 (5 bases). The CDR3 loop reads CASSPYGQTASNEQFF. CDR3 DNA sequence: TGTGCCAGCAGTCCATACGGGCAGACAGCGTCCAATGAGCAGTTCTTC.